The rows below give T cell receptor beta chains drawn from one sample of a study of blood T cell repertoires in COVID-19. Produced via immunoSEQ multiplex PCR; TCRdb's table is partial and in-frame only. The sample has about 160,000 clones, 70% to 90% seen once. Sequenced: peripheral blood. These receptors all come from a woman between 50 and 59 years old with COVID-19, enrolled during active disease. Each CDR3 is given with its conserved first and last residue. The order of the fields is V gene, D gene, J gene, clone size, CDR3 protein, CDR3 DNA. A D gene is named only where the DNA matches it firmly. Not all rows give a size; the values are once, few, many and, for expanded clones, a class.

v_call: TRBV10-3
d_call: -
j_call: TRBJ1-3
clone_size: -
cdr3_aa: CASRTAGNTIYF
cdr3_nt: TGTGCCAGCCGAACGGCTGGAAACACCATATATTTT

v_call: TRBV19
d_call: -
j_call: TRBJ1-2
clone_size: -
cdr3_aa: CASSIDKRSLSYTF
cdr3_nt: TGTGCCAGTAGTATAGACAAACGGAGTCTGAGCTACACCTTC

v_call: TRBV21-1
d_call: -
j_call: TRBJ1-2
clone_size: -
cdr3_aa: CASSPCSGTYGYTF
cdr3_nt: TGTGCCAGCAGCCCCTGCTCCGGGACTTATGGCTACACCTTC

v_call: TRBV27
d_call: -
j_call: TRBJ1-1
clone_size: -
cdr3_aa: CASRGSGNTEAFF
cdr3_nt: TGTGCCAGCAGGGGGAGTGGAAACACTGAAGCTTTCTTT

v_call: TRBV29-1
d_call: TRBD1
j_call: TRBJ2-7
clone_size: once
cdr3_aa: CSVEEPGGRYEQYF
cdr3_nt: TGCAGCGTTGAAGAGCCAGGGGGAAGATACGAGCAGTACTTC

v_call: TRBV7-3
d_call: -
j_call: TRBJ2-2
clone_size: -
cdr3_aa: CASSEQGSGDTGELFF
cdr3_nt: TGTGCCAGCAGCGAACAGGGTAGTGGGGACACCGGGGAGCTGTTTTTT

v_call: TRBV19
d_call: TRBD1
j_call: TRBJ2-7
clone_size: few
cdr3_aa: CASSKGQGTYEQYF
cdr3_nt: TGTGCCAGTAGTAAGGGACAGGGAACCTACGAGCAGTACTTC

v_call: TRBV7-2
d_call: TRBD2
j_call: TRBJ2-5
clone_size: -
cdr3_aa: CASSPGLLKETQYF
cdr3_nt: TGTGCCAGCAGCCCGGGACTACTGAAAGAGACCCAGTACTTC

v_call: TRBV28
d_call: TRBD1
j_call: TRBJ1-5
clone_size: -
cdr3_aa: CASRDREFSKPQHF
cdr3_nt: TGTGCCAGCAGGGACAGGGAGTTCAGTAAGCCCCAGCATTTT

v_call: TRBV4-1
d_call: TRBD2
j_call: TRBJ2-4
clone_size: -
cdr3_aa: CASSQPSSGGGKNIQYF
cdr3_nt: TGCGCCAGCAGCCAACCCTCTAGCGGGGGGGGCAAAAACATTCAGTACTTC

v_call: TRBV19
d_call: TRBD1
j_call: TRBJ2-7
clone_size: once
cdr3_aa: CASSARTGFYEQYF
cdr3_nt: TGTGCCAGTAGTGCAAGGACAGGGTTTTACGAGCAGTACTTC

v_call: TRBV13
d_call: TRBD1
j_call: TRBJ2-3
clone_size: -
cdr3_aa: CASSKSPGQTTDTQYF
cdr3_nt: TGTGCCAGCAGCAAATCCCCGGGACAGACCACAGATACGCAGTATTTT

v_call: TRBV2
d_call: TRBD1
j_call: TRBJ1-5
clone_size: -
cdr3_aa: CASSEIAGGQPQHF
cdr3_nt: TGTGCCAGCAGTGAAATCGCAGGGGGCCAGCCCCAGCATTTT

v_call: TRBV7-2
d_call: -
j_call: TRBJ1-3
clone_size: -
cdr3_aa: CASSWDISSGNTIYF
cdr3_nt: TGTGCCAGCAGTTGGGACATCTCCTCTGGAAACACCATATATTTT

v_call: TRBV3-1/TRBV3-2
d_call: TRBD1
j_call: TRBJ2-3
clone_size: -
cdr3_aa: CASSRDRGLTDTQYF
cdr3_nt: TGTGCCAGCAGCCGGGACAGGGGGCTGACAGATACGCAGTATTTT

v_call: TRBV24-1
d_call: TRBD1
j_call: TRBJ2-5
clone_size: -
cdr3_aa: CATSEAGQGDQETQYF
cdr3_nt: TGTGCCACCAGTGAGGCGGGACAGGGGGACCAAGAGACCCAGTACTTC

v_call: TRBV4-2
d_call: TRBD2
j_call: TRBJ2-5
clone_size: -
cdr3_aa: CASSQLLAGGQETQYF
cdr3_nt: TGTGCCAGCAGCCAACTACTAGCGGGGGGACAAGAGACCCAGTACTTC

v_call: TRBV6-5
d_call: TRBD1
j_call: TRBJ1-2
clone_size: -
cdr3_aa: CASRVTGEGYTF
cdr3_nt: TGTGCCAGCAGGGTGACAGGGGAGGGCTACACCTTC

v_call: TRBV28
d_call: TRBD1
j_call: TRBJ1-2
clone_size: few
cdr3_aa: CASSTTGPYTF
cdr3_nt: TGTGCCAGCAGTACGACAGGGCCTTACACCTTC

v_call: TRBV7-2
d_call: -
j_call: TRBJ1-3
clone_size: -
cdr3_aa: CASSPLDSRSGNTIYF
cdr3_nt: TGTGCCAGCAGCCCCTTGGACAGCCGCTCTGGAAACACCATATATTTT

v_call: TRBV6-5
d_call: TRBD1
j_call: TRBJ1-1
clone_size: once
cdr3_aa: CASSFTGVSTEAFF
cdr3_nt: TGTGCCAGCAGTTTTACAGGGGTTAGCACTGAAGCTTTCTTT

v_call: TRBV21-1
d_call: -
j_call: TRBJ1-2
clone_size: few
cdr3_aa: CASSKNYRGQYYGYTF
cdr3_nt: TGTGCCAGCAGCAAAAATTACAGGGGGCAGTACTATGGCTACACCTTC

v_call: TRBV19
d_call: TRBD1
j_call: TRBJ1-5
clone_size: -
cdr3_aa: CASSEGARNQPQHF
cdr3_nt: TGTGCCAGTAGCGAGGGGGCGAGGAATCAGCCCCAGCATTTT

v_call: TRBV5-4
d_call: TRBD1
j_call: TRBJ1-4
clone_size: -
cdr3_aa: CASSSRTGTGEKLFF
cdr3_nt: TGTGCCAGCAGCTCTAGGACAGGGACAGGTGAAAAACTGTTTTTT

v_call: TRBV27
d_call: -
j_call: TRBJ1-2
clone_size: many
cdr3_aa: CASSTTGVGGGSYGYTF
cdr3_nt: TGTGCCAGCAGTACAACCGGGGTGGGAGGGGGGAGCTATGGCTACACCTTC

v_call: TRBV29-1
d_call: -
j_call: TRBJ1-1
clone_size: -
cdr3_aa: CSAEENTEAFF
cdr3_nt: TGCAGCGCCGAGGAGAACACTGAAGCTTTCTTT

v_call: TRBV5-1
d_call: TRBD1
j_call: TRBJ2-1
clone_size: -
cdr3_aa: CASSLAGTGTYNEQFF
cdr3_nt: TGCGCCAGCAGCTTGGCCGGGACAGGGACCTACAATGAGCAGTTCTTC

v_call: TRBV28
d_call: TRBD2
j_call: TRBJ2-3
clone_size: -
cdr3_aa: CASSVAGSFTDTQYF
cdr3_nt: TGTGCCAGCAGTGTAGCGGGAAGTTTTACAGATACGCAGTATTTT

v_call: TRBV11-2
d_call: -
j_call: TRBJ2-3
clone_size: -
cdr3_aa: CASSLVSGFGTDTQYF
cdr3_nt: TGTGCCAGCAGCTTAGTATCGGGTTTTGGCACAGATACGCAGTATTTT

v_call: TRBV6-5
d_call: -
j_call: TRBJ2-5
clone_size: -
cdr3_aa: CASSSGQLQETQYF
cdr3_nt: TGTGCCAGCAGTTCTGGACAACTCCAAGAGACCCAGTACTTC

v_call: TRBV12-3/TRBV12-4
d_call: -
j_call: TRBJ1-2
clone_size: -
cdr3_aa: CASSKGYGYTF
cdr3_nt: TGTGCCAGCAGTAAGGGGTATGGCTACACCTTC

v_call: TRBV7-2
d_call: TRBD2
j_call: TRBJ2-1
clone_size: -
cdr3_aa: CASSHPGTSGAIKTNEQFF
cdr3_nt: TGTGCCAGCAGCCATCCCGGGACTAGCGGGGCCATTAAGACCAATGAGCAGTTCTTC

v_call: TRBV5-1
d_call: -
j_call: TRBJ2-3
clone_size: -
cdr3_aa: CATTQGQSTDTQYF
cdr3_nt: TGCGCCACCACCCAGGGGCAAAGCACAGATACGCAGTATTTT

v_call: TRBV6-5
d_call: TRBD1
j_call: TRBJ1-6
clone_size: -
cdr3_aa: CASRPGQGGSSPLHF
cdr3_nt: TGTGCCAGCAGACCCGGACAGGGTGGGAGTTCACCCCTCCACTTT

v_call: TRBV4-1
d_call: -
j_call: TRBJ2-3
clone_size: -
cdr3_aa: CASSRSGGFTDTQYF
cdr3_nt: TGCGCCAGCAGCCGGTCCGGGGGATTCACAGATACGCAGTATTTT